This T cell receptor beta chain was identified in a study of T-cell memory formation after mild COVID-19. This clonotype was recorded a few times. This CDR3 comprises 15 residues. Germline lookup yields CDR1 ENHRY and CDR2 SYGVKD. The germline V and J ends were trimmed by 3 bases and 8 bases, with 19 bases remaining between them. TCRdb independently ran MiXCR on the 5' RACE reads; one entry per CDR3 protein. The data hold 55,000 to 80,000 distinct CDR3 sequences, with about 9.4% observed a single time. The gene calls are TRBV10-3 and TRBJ1-2; a weak D match, TRBD1 (6 bases). Sequencing input: PBMCs or a T cell subset sorted from them (not recorded which). The TCR was taken from a man aged 18 to 29 who had mild COVID-19 (a few samples of this study predate the infection). Cell type and time point are not known. The CDR3 nucleotides read TGTGCCATCAGTGACTCAGGGGACGACATTCGGGGCTACACCTTC. Residues: CAISDSGDDIRGYTF.